This T cell receptor beta chain was found in a study of T cells after yellow fever vaccination. About this clonotype: No antigen is known for it.

The CDR3 is 15 amino acids. Trimming removed 4 bases from V and 0 bases from J, with 10 bases in between. Looked up from germline, CDR1 is SGHRS and CDR2 is YFSETQ. Study outcomes and limitations: Abundant bulk-population clonotypes could contaminate the FACS-sorted repertoires.

A universal primer site and UMIs were added as TCR cDNA was made by 5'RACE template switching. TCRdb re-called the 5' RACE reads with MiXCR, one entry per CDR3 protein. The profile shows some 300,000 distinct CDR3 sequences, 8.7% of them singletons. The clonotype comes from a man younger than 35 who received the YFV17D yellow fever vaccine. Sequenced material: CD4+ T cells sorted from PBMCs, taken 5 days after the yellow fever booster vaccination. V is TRBV5-1 and J is TRBJ1-4; D is uncertain. Here the CDR3 reads CASSRGSATNEKLFF. The CDR3 nucleotides are TGCGCCAGCAGCAGAGGGAGTGCAACTAATGAAAAACTGTTTTTT.